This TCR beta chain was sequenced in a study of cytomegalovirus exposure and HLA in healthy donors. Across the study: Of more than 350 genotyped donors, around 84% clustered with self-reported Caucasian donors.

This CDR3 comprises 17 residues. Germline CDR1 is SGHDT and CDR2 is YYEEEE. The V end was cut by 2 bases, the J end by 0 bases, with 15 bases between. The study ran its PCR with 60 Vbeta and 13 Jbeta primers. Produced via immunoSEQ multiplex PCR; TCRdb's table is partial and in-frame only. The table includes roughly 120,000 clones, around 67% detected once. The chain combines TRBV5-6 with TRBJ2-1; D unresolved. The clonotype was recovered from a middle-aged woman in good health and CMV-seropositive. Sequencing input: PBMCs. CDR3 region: CASSFFSDTSSYNEQFF. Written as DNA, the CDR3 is TGTGCCAGCAGCTTTTTTTCTGACACCAGCTCCTACAATGAGCAGTTCTTC.